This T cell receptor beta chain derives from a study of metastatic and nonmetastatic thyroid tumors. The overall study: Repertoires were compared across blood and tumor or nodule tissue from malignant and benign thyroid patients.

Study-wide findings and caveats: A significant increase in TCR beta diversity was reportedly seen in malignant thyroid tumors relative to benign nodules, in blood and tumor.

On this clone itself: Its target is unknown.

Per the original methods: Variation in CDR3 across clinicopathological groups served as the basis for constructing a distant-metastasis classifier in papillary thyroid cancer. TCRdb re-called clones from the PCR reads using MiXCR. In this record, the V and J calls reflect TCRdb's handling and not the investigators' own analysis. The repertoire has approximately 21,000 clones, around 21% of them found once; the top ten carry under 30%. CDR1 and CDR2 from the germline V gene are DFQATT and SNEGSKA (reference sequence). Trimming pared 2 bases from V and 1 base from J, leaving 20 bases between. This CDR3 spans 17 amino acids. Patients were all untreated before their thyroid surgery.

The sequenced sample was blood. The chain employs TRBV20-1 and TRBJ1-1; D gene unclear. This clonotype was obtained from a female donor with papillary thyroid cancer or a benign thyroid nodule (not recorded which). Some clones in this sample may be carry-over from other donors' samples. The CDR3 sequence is CSARYLRCAFTNTEAFF. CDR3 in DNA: TGCAGTGCTAGATATCTCAGGTGCGCGTTTACGAACACTGAAGCTTTCTTT.